One sample yielded the 12 T cell receptor beta chains listed below, sequenced in a study of beta chain features in type 1 diabetes. Every isolated RNA sample was fully reverse transcribed, so sequencing captured expressed TCRB transcripts. Only in-frame clones appear in the TCRdb table, and some are missing; sequencing was by immunoSEQ multiplex PCR. The sample lists under 350,000 clones, around an eighth occurring once. Study-level findings and limits: Type 1 diabetes patients had moderately but significantly shorter TCRB CDR3s in all four CD4+ subsets.

Antigens for these TCRs are unknown. The sequencing input was naive CD4+ T cells from blood. These receptors all stem from a man in his thirties or forties with type 1 diabetes.

The chain carries TRBV28 and TRBJ1-1, with D maybe TRBD1 (6 bases). This CDR3 is 15 amino acids long. Between the trimmed V and J ends, which lost 3 bases and 6 bases, there was a span of 17 bases. Germline V gene lookup returns CDR1 MDHEN and CDR2 SYDVKM. CDR3 DNA: TGTGCCAGCAGTTTGGACCTCCGACAGGCGTCTGAAGCTTTCTTT. Translated, it gives CASSLDLRQASEAFF.

This clone was recorded a few times. The CDR3 reads CASSIIRDRAGELFF. The CDR3 DNA reads TGTGCCAGTAGTATAATTCGGGACAGAGCCGGGGAGCTGTTTTTT. The rearrangement uses TRBV19 and TRBJ2-2, with 7 bases that match TRBD1. The V and J ends lost 2 bases and 6 bases, in that order; junction bases with no gene match: 6. This CDR3 is built from 15 residues. Germline V CDR1 and CDR2: LNHDA, SQIVND (reference sequence).

V gene TRBV6-5 combines with J gene TRBJ2-7, with no clear D. CDR3 length: 15 amino acids. Looked up from germline, CDR1 is MNHEY and CDR2 is SVGAGI. Trimming left V 0 bases short and J 0 bases short, with 9 bases between. The CDR3 loop reads CASSYSGISSYEQYF. CDR3 coding DNA: TGTGCCAGCAGTTACTCGGGCATCAGCTCCTACGAGCAGTACTTC.

The chain uses TRBV5-1 and TRBJ2-3, with TRBD1 identical over 7 bases. The CDR3 extends over 14 amino acids. Germline CDR1 and CDR2: SGHRS and YFSETQ. Trimming took 4 bases from V and 5 from J; bases not matched to a gene: 7. CDR3 sequence (DNA): TGCGCCAGCAGCCCACGACAGGGAGTAGATACGCAGTATTTT. Translation gives CASSPRQGVDTQYF.

This clone has only a few counts. V and J are TRBV30 and TRBJ2-1; 7 nucleotides align to TRBD1. CDR3 size: 13 residues. Germline lookup yields CDR1 GTSNPN and CDR2 SVGIG (reference sequence). V lost 2 bases and J lost 9; bases outside the gene matches: 7. The CDR3 sequence is CAWSTSTGLEQFF. CDR3 nucleotides: TGTGCCTGGAGTACTTCGACAGGGCTTGAGCAGTTCTTC.

The rearrangement uses TRBV18 and TRBJ1-5; D uncertain. Between the trimmed V and J ends, which lost 1 base and 2 bases, there was a span of 9 bases. The germline V gene has CDR1 KGHSH and CDR2 LQKENI. The CDR3 covers 15 residues. CDR3 coding DNA: TGTGCCAGCTCACCACGGGAGAGCGGCAATCAGCCCCAGCATTTT. Protein: CASSPRESGNQPQHF.

The chain has TRBV5-8 and TRBJ1-5; D unresolved. Germline CDR1 is SGHTS and CDR2 is YDEGEE. V shed 3 bases and J shed 1 base, with 14 bases lying between them. The CDR3 sequence is 16 residues long. CDR3 sequence: CASSSPGFRSNQPQHF. CDR3 nucleotide sequence: TGTGCCAGCAGCTCCCCGGGGTTTAGGAGCAATCAGCCCCAGCATTTT.

The rearrangement links TRBV20-1 to TRBJ2-7; D is unresolved. Germline CDR1 and CDR2: DFQATT and SNEGSKA (reference sequence). The CDR3 has 10 amino acids. V dropped 6 bases and J dropped 5 bases, with 8 bases sitting between them. DNA of the CDR3: TGCAGTGCCAGTAAAGACGAGCAGTACTTC. Translated: CSASKDEQYF.

The sample holds a few counts of this clone. J is TRBJ1-4 and V is TRBV5-1; the D gene is possibly TRBD1 (6 bases). Trimming stripped 3 bases from V and 0 bases from J, with 9 bases between. The CDR3 runs 15 residues. CDR1 and CDR2 from the germline V gene are SGHRS and YFSETQ. The CDR3 DNA is TGCGCCAGCAGCTCGGACAGTGCAACTAATGAAAAACTGTTTTTT. It translates to CASSSDSATNEKLFF. Supplemented by reference TRBV5-1 and TRBJ1-4, the full variable domain reads KAGVTQTPRYLIKTRGQQVTLSCSPISGHRSVSWYQQTPGQGLQFLFEYFSETQRNKGNFPGRFSGRQFSNSRSEMNVSTLELGDSALYLCASSSDSATNEKLFFGSGTQLSVL.

This clone was found a few times. The chain carries TRBV6-4 and TRBJ1-2; D ambiguous. V lost 6 bases and J 2 bases, leaving 10 bases between the germline ends. There are 13 residues in the CDR3. Germline-derived CDR1 and CDR2 are MRHNA and SNTAGT. The CDR3 sequence: CASSQNGNYGYTF. Here the CDR3 DNA reads TGTGCCAGCAGCCAAAACGGGAACTATGGCTACACCTTC.

J is TRBJ2-7 and V is TRBV27, with TRBD2 identical over 9 bases. Per the germline V gene, CDR1 is MNHEY and CDR2 is SMNVEV (reference sequence). This CDR3 comprises 19 residues. The J segment lost 2 bases and the V segment lost 5 bases, leaving 19 bases of the junction unmatched. CDR3 nucleotide sequence: TGTGCCAGCAGTCGGAGATTCGGAGATCATAGCGGGAGAACCTACGAGCAGTACTTC. Encoded protein: CASSRRFGDHSGRTYEQYF.

This clone showed up just a few times. CDR3 sequence reads: CASSVFSGGDNEQFF. DNA for the CDR3: TGTGCCAGCAGCGTTTTTAGCGGGGGGGACAATGAGCAGTTCTTC. The chain employs TRBV9 and TRBJ2-1; 11 bases are a match to TRBD2. This CDR3 is built from 15 residues. Germline V gene data show CDR1 as SGDLS and CDR2 as YYNGEE. V lost 2 bases to trimming and J lost 5 bases; unmatched junction nucleotides: 3.